These T cell receptor beta chains were read from a single sample in a study of neoadjuvant anti-PD-1 for oral cavity cancer. Clones were read by immunoSEQ multiplex PCR, and TCRdb kept only the in-frame ones, dropping some. The profile shows under 8,500 clones, 70% of them singletons. Material: PBMCs, obtained after nivolumab (anti-PD-1) treatment. These receptors came from a person aged 40 to 85 with oral cavity squamous cell carcinoma. Each CDR3 is given with its conserved first and last residue. Each record gives: clone size, J gene, V gene, D gene, CDR3 protein, CDR3 DNA. The D gene is left open where the match is weak. Some rows have no size entry. The others give once, few or many, or a class for an expanded clone.

clone size: -
J gene: TRBJ2-2
V gene: TRBV7-3
D gene: -
CDR3 protein: CASSLHGGDSRGTGELFF
CDR3 DNA: TGTGCCAGCAGCTTACACGGGGGCGACTCCCGGGGGACCGGGGAGCTGTTTTTT

clone size: few
J gene: TRBJ1-2
V gene: TRBV6-1
D gene: -
CDR3 protein: CASSEWAGRDGYTF
CDR3 DNA: TGTGCCAGCAGTGAATGGGCAGGGAGAGATGGCTACACCTTC

clone size: -
J gene: TRBJ1-5
V gene: TRBV6-5
D gene: TRBD1
CDR3 protein: CASSTGQEGQPQHF
CDR3 DNA: TGTGCCAGCAGTACCGGACAGGAGGGGCAGCCCCAGCATTTT

clone size: -
J gene: TRBJ1-1
V gene: TRBV7-9
D gene: -
CDR3 protein: CASSIRAKDTEAFF
CDR3 DNA: TGTGCCAGCAGCATCCGAGCGAAGGACACTGAAGCTTTCTTT

clone size: -
J gene: TRBJ2-1
V gene: TRBV7-2
D gene: -
CDR3 protein: CASSLEAGEQFF
CDR3 DNA: TGTGCCAGCAGCTTAGAGGCGGGTGAGCAGTTCTTC

clone size: -
J gene: TRBJ2-2
V gene: TRBV19
D gene: TRBD1
CDR3 protein: CASSPKPPRDRGKGGELFF
CDR3 DNA: TGTGCCAGTAGTCCCAAGCCGCCCCGGGACAGGGGGAAGGGCGGGGAGCTGTTTTTT

clone size: -
J gene: TRBJ1-5
V gene: TRBV18
D gene: -
CDR3 protein: CASSQGEGNQPQHF
CDR3 DNA: TGTGCCAGCTCACAGGGTGAGGGCAATCAGCCCCAGCATTTT

clone size: -
J gene: TRBJ1-4
V gene: TRBV14
D gene: TRBD1
CDR3 protein: CASSQVGQGLIGEKLFF
CDR3 DNA: TGTGCCAGCAGCCAAGTGGGACAGGGATTGATTGGCGAAAAACTGTTTTTT

clone size: once
J gene: TRBJ2-7
V gene: TRBV13
D gene: TRBD2
CDR3 protein: CASSLTPGLAVSSYEQYF
CDR3 DNA: TGTGCCAGCAGCTTAACCCCGGGACTAGCGGTGAGCTCCTACGAGCAGTACTTC

clone size: -
J gene: TRBJ1-1
V gene: TRBV6-6
D gene: -
CDR3 protein: CASTDGTGGNTEAFF
CDR3 DNA: TGTGCCAGCACTGATGGGACGGGGGGGAACACTGAAGCTTTCTTT

clone size: -
J gene: TRBJ2-3
V gene: TRBV5-4
D gene: TRBD2
CDR3 protein: CASSPGTSGGRTTDTQYF
CDR3 DNA: TGTGCCAGCAGCCCGGGGACTAGCGGGGGCCGGACCACAGATACGCAGTATTTT

clone size: -
J gene: TRBJ2-5
V gene: TRBV5-1
D gene: TRBD2
CDR3 protein: CASSVRLAGQETQYF
CDR3 DNA: TGCGCCAGCAGCGTCCGACTAGCGGGACAAGAGACCCAGTACTTC

clone size: few
J gene: TRBJ1-1
V gene: TRBV6-6
D gene: TRBD1
CDR3 protein: CASSPGQALTAFF
CDR3 DNA: TGTGCCAGCAGCCCCGGACAGGCCTTAACAGCTTTCTTT

clone size: -
J gene: TRBJ1-2
V gene: TRBV7-2
D gene: TRBD1
CDR3 protein: CASSSRTGNYGYTF
CDR3 DNA: TGTGCCAGCAGCTCAAGGACAGGGAACTATGGCTACACCTTC

clone size: -
J gene: TRBJ2-5
V gene: TRBV18
D gene: TRBD1
CDR3 protein: CASSPDQGARETQYF
CDR3 DNA: TGTGCCAGCTCACCCGACCAGGGGGCGAGAGAGACCCAGTACTTC

clone size: once
J gene: TRBJ1-1
V gene: TRBV7-2
D gene: -
CDR3 protein: CASSLGLGGTAEAFF
CDR3 DNA: TGTGCCAGCAGCTTAGGACTTGGGGGAACAGCTGAAGCTTTCTTT

clone size: -
J gene: TRBJ2-3
V gene: TRBV5-6
D gene: TRBD1
CDR3 protein: CASSLAGGATDTQYF
CDR3 DNA: TGTGCCAGCAGCTTAGCAGGGGGCGCCACAGATACGCAGTATTTT

clone size: once
J gene: TRBJ1-1
V gene: TRBV10-3
D gene: -
CDR3 protein: CAISEGGAGTEAFF
CDR3 DNA: TGTGCCATCAGTGAAGGAGGGGCTGGGACTGAAGCTTTCTTT

clone size: once
J gene: TRBJ2-3
V gene: TRBV19
D gene: -
CDR3 protein: CASSLGPRTDTQYF
CDR3 DNA: TGTGCCAGTAGTCTAGGACCACGCACAGATACGCAGTATTTT

clone size: -
J gene: TRBJ2-5
V gene: TRBV11-2
D gene: TRBD1
CDR3 protein: CASSRDRGRGETQYF
CDR3 DNA: TGTGCCAGCAGTCGGGACAGGGGGCGAGGGGAGACCCAGTACTTC

clone size: -
J gene: TRBJ1-1
V gene: TRBV11-3
D gene: TRBD1
CDR3 protein: CASSPRTGLNTEAFF
CDR3 DNA: TGTGCCAGCAGCCCGAGGACAGGGTTGAACACTGAAGCTTTCTTT

clone size: -
J gene: TRBJ2-2
V gene: TRBV27
D gene: -
CDR3 protein: CASGFGGPNTGELFF
CDR3 DNA: TGTGCCAGCGGATTTGGGGGCCCGAACACCGGGGAGCTGTTTTTT

clone size: -
J gene: TRBJ2-7
V gene: TRBV21-1
D gene: -
CDR3 protein: CASSKAGDIIDGSYEQYF
CDR3 DNA: TGTGCCAGCAGCAAAGCTGGGGATATCATCGACGGATCCTACGAGCAGTACTTC

clone size: once
J gene: TRBJ1-2
V gene: TRBV2
D gene: -
CDR3 protein: CANTYEGNYGYTF
CDR3 DNA: TGTGCCAACACCTACGAGGGGAACTATGGCTACACCTTC

clone size: -
J gene: TRBJ1-2
V gene: TRBV9
D gene: -
CDR3 protein: CASSISNYGYTF
CDR3 DNA: TGTGCCAGCAGCATCAGTAACTATGGCTACACCTTC

clone size: -
J gene: TRBJ1-1
V gene: TRBV5-4
D gene: -
CDR3 protein: CASSGGGGTMMNTEAFF
CDR3 DNA: TGTGCCAGCAGCGGGGGGGGAGGGACTATGATGAACACTGAAGCTTTCTTT

clone size: -
J gene: TRBJ2-5
V gene: TRBV19
D gene: -
CDR3 protein: CASKGEETQYF
CDR3 DNA: TGTGCCAGTAAGGGAGAAGAGACCCAGTACTTC

clone size: few
J gene: TRBJ1-3
V gene: TRBV28
D gene: -
CDR3 protein: CASRLGLVGNTIYF
CDR3 DNA: TGTGCCAGCAGACTCGGACTAGTCGGAAACACCATATATTTT

clone size: once
J gene: TRBJ2-7
V gene: TRBV4-3
D gene: TRBD1
CDR3 protein: CASSQDPDRVSYEQYF
CDR3 DNA: TGCGCCAGCAGCCAAGATCCGGACAGGGTGTCCTACGAGCAGTACTTC

clone size: -
J gene: TRBJ2-7
V gene: TRBV5-1
D gene: TRBD1
CDR3 protein: CASSLGQQGYEQYF
CDR3 DNA: TGCGCCAGCAGCCTGGGACAGCAGGGCTACGAGCAGTACTTC

clone size: -
J gene: TRBJ2-1
V gene: TRBV7-2
D gene: TRBD2
CDR3 protein: CASSLVGGVNEQFF
CDR3 DNA: TGTGCCAGCAGCTTAGTGGGGGGGGTCAATGAGCAGTTCTTC

clone size: once
J gene: TRBJ1-2
V gene: TRBV4-1
D gene: TRBD1
CDR3 protein: CASSPDRGLYGYTF
CDR3 DNA: TGCGCCAGCAGCCCGGACAGGGGCCTCTATGGCTACACCTTC

clone size: -
J gene: TRBJ2-3
V gene: TRBV5-6
D gene: TRBD2
CDR3 protein: CASSSPGLATDTQYF
CDR3 DNA: TGTGCCAGCAGCTCGCCGGGACTAGCTACAGATACGCAGTATTTT

clone size: -
J gene: TRBJ2-5
V gene: TRBV7-2
D gene: TRBD2
CDR3 protein: CASSLDGGVEETQYF
CDR3 DNA: TGTGCCAGCAGCTTAGACGGGGGGGTCGAAGAGACCCAGTACTTC

clone size: -
J gene: TRBJ1-6
V gene: TRBV7-8
D gene: -
CDR3 protein: CASSLGRGSNSPLHF
CDR3 DNA: TGTGCCAGCAGCTTAGGCCGGGGTTCCAATTCACCCCTCCACTTT

clone size: few
J gene: TRBJ2-2
V gene: TRBV9
D gene: -
CDR3 protein: CASRRGGAGNTGELFF
CDR3 DNA: TGTGCCAGCAGGAGGGGTGGAGCAGGGAACACCGGGGAGCTGTTTTTT

clone size: few
J gene: TRBJ1-5
V gene: TRBV7-2
D gene: -
CDR3 protein: CASSLSGGQPQHF
CDR3 DNA: TGTGCCAGCAGCTTATCGGGGGGTCAGCCCCAGCATTTT

clone size: few
J gene: TRBJ1-4
V gene: TRBV7-9
D gene: -
CDR3 protein: CASSLALFGREKLFF
CDR3 DNA: TGTGCCAGCAGCTTAGCACTCTTCGGTAGGGAAAAACTGTTTTTT

clone size: -
J gene: TRBJ1-1
V gene: TRBV7-9
D gene: -
CDR3 protein: CASSLRRAGEDTEAFF
CDR3 DNA: TGTGCCAGCAGCTTACGTAGGGCAGGGGAGGACACTGAAGCTTTCTTT

clone size: -
J gene: TRBJ1-3
V gene: TRBV19
D gene: -
CDR3 protein: CASRRPGSSGNTIYF
CDR3 DNA: TGTGCCAGCAGACGTCCCGGTTCTTCTGGAAACACCATATATTTT

clone size: -
J gene: TRBJ2-3
V gene: TRBV4-2
D gene: TRBD1
CDR3 protein: CASSQDPGTGTDTQYF
CDR3 DNA: TGTGCCAGCAGCCAAGATCCCGGGACAGGCACAGATACGCAGTATTTT

clone size: few
J gene: TRBJ2-1
V gene: TRBV10-3
D gene: TRBD2
CDR3 protein: CAISPPSGGYNEQFF
CDR3 DNA: TGTGCCATCAGTCCCCCTAGCGGGGGTTACAATGAGCAGTTCTTC

clone size: -
J gene: TRBJ2-2
V gene: TRBV5-1
D gene: -
CDR3 protein: CASSLDRVGGELFF
CDR3 DNA: TGCGCCAGCAGCTTGGACAGGGTCGGCGGGGAGCTGTTTTTT

clone size: -
J gene: TRBJ1-5
V gene: TRBV2
D gene: -
CDR3 protein: CASSGVVTGTYQPQHF
CDR3 DNA: TGTGCCAGCAGCGGGGTAGTGACAGGTACTTATCAGCCCCAGCATTTT